This TCR beta chain came from a study of cytomegalovirus exposure and HLA in healthy donors. Looking at the study overall: Some 85 million unique TCRs, all from HLA-typed donors, were included in an early release of the data.

Both 60 Vbeta primers and 13 Jbeta primers went into the PCR. TCRdb's copy holds only in-frame clones and misses some; the assay was immunoSEQ multiplex PCR. This table has 190,000 or so clones, approximately 80% appearing once. Regarding the study as a whole: Beyond CMV serostatus, there was no information to go on about immune exposure. Most CMV-associated TCR beta chains were later found to appear HLA-restricted.

On this clone itself: Antigen specificity is unknown.

The germline CDR1 and CDR2 sequences are LNHDA and SQIVND (reference sequence). The V gene lost 7 bases and the J gene lost 5 bases, with 14 bases spanning the gap. The CDR3 runs to 13 residues. The rearrangement uses TRBV19 and TRBJ1-1; perhaps TRBD1 as D (5 bases). The source material was PBMCs. The TCR sequence derives from a boy aged 5-17 years in good health and CMV-seronegative. The CDR3 DNA is TGTGCCAGTACGGGGGATGTGGTGACTGAAGCTTTCTTT. Translated: CASTGDVVTEAFF.